This T cell receptor beta chain was obtained from a study of cytotoxic CD8 clonotypes in ibrutinib-treated CLL. Study summary: Sequenced samples delivered averages of around 250,000 productive templates and some 93,000 productive rearrangements. Study results and limitations: Higher circulating CD8+ T-cell counts strongly accompanied higher baseline clonality, above age-matched healthy donors.

Regarding this clone: The antigen is unknown.

From germline, CDR1 is ENHRY and CDR2 SYGVKD. The CDR3 contains 15 residues. The V end was cut by 2 bases, the J end by 3 bases, with 11 bases between. About 2.2 micrograms of genomic DNA, which was extracted from cryopreserved PBMCs, served as the material used for the TCR beta libraries. TCRdb's table, derived via immunoSEQ multiplex PCR, lists solely in-frame clones and lacks some. The top ten hold 6.7% of the sample, which has some 300,000 clones, 70% to 80% seen once. Here the sequenced sample was PBMCs, taken before ibrutinib treatment. The chain carries TRBV10-3 and TRBJ2-1; possibly TRBD2 for D (5 bases). The TCR originated in a human donor with chronic lymphocytic leukemia. The CDR3 region is CAISERGRLYNEQFF. The DNA for the CDR3 is TGTGCCATCAGTGAGCGGGGTCGGCTCTACAATGAGCAGTTCTTC.